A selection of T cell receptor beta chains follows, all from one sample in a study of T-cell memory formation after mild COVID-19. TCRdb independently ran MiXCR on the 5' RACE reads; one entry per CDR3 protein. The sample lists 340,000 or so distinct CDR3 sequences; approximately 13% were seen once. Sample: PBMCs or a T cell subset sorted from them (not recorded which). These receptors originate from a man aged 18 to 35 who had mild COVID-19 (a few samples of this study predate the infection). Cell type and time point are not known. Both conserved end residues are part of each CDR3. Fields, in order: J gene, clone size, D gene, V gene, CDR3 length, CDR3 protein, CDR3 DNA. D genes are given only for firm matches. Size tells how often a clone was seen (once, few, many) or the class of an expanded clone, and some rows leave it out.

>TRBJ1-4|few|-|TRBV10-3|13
CAISRAPGEKLFF
TGTGCCATCAGCCGGGCCCCGGGAGAAAAACTGTTTTTT
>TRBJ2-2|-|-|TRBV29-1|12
CSAAEDTGELFF
TGCAGCGCCGCAGAAGACACCGGGGAGCTGTTTTTT
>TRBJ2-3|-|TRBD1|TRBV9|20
CASSPKPRGTGLLGTDTQYF
TGTGCCAGCAGCCCAAAGCCTAGGGGGACAGGTTTATTGGGCACAGATACGCAGTATTTT
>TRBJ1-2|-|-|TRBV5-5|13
CASSYGRENGYTF
TGTGCCAGCAGCTACGGCAGGGAGAACGGCTACACCTTC
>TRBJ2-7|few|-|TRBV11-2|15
CASRTIGRPRYEQYF
TGTGCCAGCAGGACGATCGGACGGCCGAGATACGAGCAGTACTTC
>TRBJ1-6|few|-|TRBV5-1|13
CASSLAYNSPLHF
TGCGCCAGCAGCTTGGCCTATAATTCACCCCTCCACTTT
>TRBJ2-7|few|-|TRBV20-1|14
CSVGLRQRSYEQYF
TGCAGTGTGGGACTCCGGCAGAGGTCCTACGAGCAGTACTTC
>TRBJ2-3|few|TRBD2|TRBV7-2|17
CASAWNGRGASTDTQYF
TGTGCCAGCGCATGGAACGGGCGGGGGGCTAGCACAGATACGCAGTATTTT
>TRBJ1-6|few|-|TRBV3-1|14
CASRRQEANSPLHF
TGTGCCAGCAGAAGACAAGAGGCGAATTCACCCCTCCACTTT
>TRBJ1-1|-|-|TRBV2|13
CASSMGPNTEAFF
TGTGCCAGCAGCATGGGACCGAACACTGAAGCTTTCTTT
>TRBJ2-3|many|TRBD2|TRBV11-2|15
CASITQGLAVDTQYF
TGTGCCAGCATCACCCAGGGACTAGCGGTAGATACGCAGTATTTT
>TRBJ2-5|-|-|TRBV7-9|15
CASSLVASLQETQYF
TGTGCCAGCAGCTTAGTTGCTAGCCTCCAAGAGACCCAGTACTTC
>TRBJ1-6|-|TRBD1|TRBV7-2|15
CASSFGDRRRSPLHF
TGTGCCAGCAGCTTCGGGGACAGAAGGCGATCACCCCTCCACTTT
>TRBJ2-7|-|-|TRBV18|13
CASSPGRFYEQYF
TGTGCCAGCTCACCGGGAAGGTTCTACGAGCAGTACTTC
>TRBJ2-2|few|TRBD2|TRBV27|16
CASSLLRGGGTGELFF
TGTGCCAGCAGTTTATTGCGGGGGGGCGGAACCGGGGAGCTGTTTTTT
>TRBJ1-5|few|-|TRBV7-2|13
CASSRDTDQPQHF
TGTGCCAGCAGCCGTGATACAGATCAGCCCCAGCATTTT
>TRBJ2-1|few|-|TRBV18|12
CASSPTEIRQFF
TGTGCCAGCTCACCAACTGAGATTCGGCAGTTCTTC
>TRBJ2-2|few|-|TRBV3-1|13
CASLQERTGELFF
TGTGCCAGCCTCCAGGAGCGAACCGGGGAGCTGTTTTTT
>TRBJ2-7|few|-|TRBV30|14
CAWRGWGRSYEQYF
TGTGCCTGGAGGGGGTGGGGCAGGAGTTACGAGCAGTACTTC
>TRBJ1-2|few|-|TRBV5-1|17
CASSFTPRPERPYGYTF
TGCGCCAGCAGCTTTACACCTCGGCCGGAAAGACCTTATGGCTACACCTTC
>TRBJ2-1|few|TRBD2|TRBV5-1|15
CASSSLAGGPIEQFF
TGCGCCAGCAGCTCGCTAGCGGGGGGGCCTATTGAGCAGTTCTTC
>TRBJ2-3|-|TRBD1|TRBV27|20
CASSLGWTGSYRVRTDTQYF
TGTGCCAGCAGCCTCGGATGGACAGGGAGTTATCGGGTCCGGACAGATACGCAGTATTTT
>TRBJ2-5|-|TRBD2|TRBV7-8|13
CASSLEWGGDQYF
TGTGCCAGCAGCTTAGAGTGGGGGGGGGACCAGTACTTC